The clone carrying this T cell receptor (beta chain) has only one observation. The protocol was immunoSEQ multiplex PCR, while the TCRdb copy is restricted to in-frame clones and leaves out a portion. The sample shows some 1.5 million clones, around 97% of them seen only once. The sample belongs to a study of shared clonotypes between healthy human individuals. Study-level background: Ranging from 18 to 49 in age, donors were two women and a few men.

This CDR3 is built from 14 residues. The V gene's germline CDR1 is SQVTM and CDR2 ANQGSEA. V trimming: 3 bases; J trimming: 5 bases; junction bases outside the gene matches: 4. Sequencing input: naive CD4+ T cells sorted from blood. Subset described: CD45RA+ positively selected. This sequence originates from a man under 40 in good health. The chain carries TRBV29-1 and TRBJ2-7, with TRBD2 matching 13 bases. The CDR3 region is CSVDGLAGVDEQYF. The CDR3 nucleotides read TGCAGCGTTGATGGACTAGCGGGAGTTGACGAGCAGTACTTC.